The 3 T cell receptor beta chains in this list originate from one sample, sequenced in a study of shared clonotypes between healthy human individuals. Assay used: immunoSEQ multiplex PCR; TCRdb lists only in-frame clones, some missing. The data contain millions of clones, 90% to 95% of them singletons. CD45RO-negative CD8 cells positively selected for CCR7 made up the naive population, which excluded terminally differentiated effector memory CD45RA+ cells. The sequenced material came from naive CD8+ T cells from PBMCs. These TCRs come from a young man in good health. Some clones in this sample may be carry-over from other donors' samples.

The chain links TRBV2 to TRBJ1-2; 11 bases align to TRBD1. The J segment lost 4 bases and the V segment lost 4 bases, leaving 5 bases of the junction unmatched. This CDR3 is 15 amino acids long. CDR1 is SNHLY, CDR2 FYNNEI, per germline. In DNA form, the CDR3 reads TGTGCCAGCAGTGGAGGACAGGGGGCCCCCTATGGCTACACCTTC. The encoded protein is CASSGGQGAPYGYTF.

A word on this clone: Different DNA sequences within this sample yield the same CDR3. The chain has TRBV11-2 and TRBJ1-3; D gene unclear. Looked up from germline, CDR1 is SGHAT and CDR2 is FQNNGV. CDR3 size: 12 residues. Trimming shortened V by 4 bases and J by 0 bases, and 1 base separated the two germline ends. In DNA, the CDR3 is TGTGCCAGCAGCTACTCTGGAAACACCATATATTTT. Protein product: CASSYSGNTIYF.

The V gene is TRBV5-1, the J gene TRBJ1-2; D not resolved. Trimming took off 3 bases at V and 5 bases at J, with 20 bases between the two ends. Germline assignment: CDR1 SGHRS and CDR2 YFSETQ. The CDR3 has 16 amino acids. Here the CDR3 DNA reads TGCGCCAGCAGCTCGTTACTCGGCAGCACCTTTTATGGCTACACCTTC. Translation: CASSSLLGSTFYGYTF. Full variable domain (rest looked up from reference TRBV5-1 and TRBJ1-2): KAGVTQTPRYLIKTRGQQVTLSCSPISGHRSVSWYQQTPGQGLQFLFEYFSETQRNKGNFPGRFSGRQFSNSRSEMNVSTLELGDSALYLCASSSLLGSTFYGYTFGSGTRLTVV.